This is a list of T cell receptor beta chains from one sample in a study of T-cell memory formation after mild COVID-19. MiXCR, run by TCRdb on the 5' RACE reads, gives a single entry per CDR3 protein. This table holds some 250,000 distinct CDR3 sequences, over 9% found once. The sample consisted of PBMCs or a T cell subset sorted from them (not recorded which). These receptors were collected from a young man who had mild COVID-19 (a few samples of this study predate the infection). Cell type and time point are not known. Each CDR3 is given with its conserved first and last residue. Fields, in order: CDR3 DNA, CDR3 protein, clone size, V gene, D gene, J gene, CDR3 length. A D gene is named only where the DNA matches it firmly. Expanded clones are given a class, and other clones once, few, many or no size at all.

TGCGCCAGCAGCCCCCGGCCGGGGAGGACTGAAGCTTTCTTT,CASSPRPGRTEAFF,-,TRBV4-3,-,TRBJ1-1,14
TGCGCCAGCATCCGCCGGTCCGGGGAGCTGTTTTTT,CASIRRSGELFF,-,TRBV4-1,-,TRBJ2-2,12
TGCAGCGGCGCAAGGCGTGCCCTCAACACTGAAGCTTTCTTT,CSGARRALNTEAFF,-,TRBV29-1,-,TRBJ1-1,14
TGCGCCAGCAGCCAAGATTTCGGCACTGGAAACACCATATATTTT,CASSQDFGTGNTIYF,few,TRBV4-1,-,TRBJ1-3,15
TGTGCCAGCTCACCACCGGGGGGTCCATTTGGCTACACCTTC,CASSPPGGPFGYTF,-,TRBV18,-,TRBJ1-2,14
TGCGCCAGCAGCCAGAATTACGTAGCCAAAAACATTCAGTACTTC,CASSQNYVAKNIQYF,many,TRBV4-1,-,TRBJ2-4,15
TGTGCCAGCAGCTTATTCGGGGGGGCAGATACGCAGTATTTT,CASSLFGGADTQYF,many,TRBV7-2,TRBD2,TRBJ2-3,14
TGCAGTGCTATAGGCTCTACGGGTGAGCAGTACTTC,CSAIGSTGEQYF,few,TRBV20-1,-,TRBJ2-7,12
TGTGCCAGCAGTCGGACAGGGCTCTCCGAGCAGTACTTC,CASSRTGLSEQYF,-,TRBV6-2/TRBV6-3,TRBD1,TRBJ2-7,13
TGCGCCAGCAGCTTGCTCCTGGGACTAGCGGGGGGGCCCGCAGATACGCAGTATTTT,CASSLLLGLAGGPADTQYF,few,TRBV5-1,TRBD2,TRBJ2-3,19
TGCGCCAGCAGCCCCGGGACAGGGAAAGGGTCACCCCTCCACTTT,CASSPGTGKGSPLHF,few,TRBV5-1,TRBD1,TRBJ1-6,15
TGTGCCAGCAGGGAGACAGGGGCTCATCAGCCCCAGCATTTT,CASRETGAHQPQHF,-,TRBV6-2/TRBV6-3,TRBD1,TRBJ1-5,14
TGCAGTGCTAGGTCGGGACAGGCTACAACTGAGCAGTTCTTC,CSARSGQATTEQFF,few,TRBV20-1,TRBD1,TRBJ2-1,14
TGTGCCAGCAGGGGCGTGAAGGGGATCCTCCCCCAGCATTTT,CASRGVKGILPQHF,-,TRBV2,-,TRBJ1-5,14
TGCAGTGCTAGAGATGAGGGCAGGGACGGGACCCAGTACTTC,CSARDEGRDGTQYF,few,TRBV20-1,-,TRBJ2-5,14
TGTGCCAGCAGTGAGACGTTATCGGGGAACACTGAAGCTTTCTTT,CASSETLSGNTEAFF,many,TRBV28,-,TRBJ1-1,15
TGTGCCAGCAGGCAATATTATGGCTACACCTTC,CASRQYYGYTF,few,TRBV12-3/TRBV12-4,-,TRBJ1-2,11
TGTGCCAGCAGCCGAACGGGACAGCACACAGATACGCAGTATTTT,CASSRTGQHTDTQYF,-,TRBV7-2,TRBD1,TRBJ2-3,15
TGTGCCAGCAGGACTCCGGGGGCTGAAGCTTTCTTT,CASRTPGAEAFF,many,TRBV28,-,TRBJ1-1,12
TGTGCCAGCACCGAGAGGGGCGGGATCACCGGGGAGCTGTTTTTT,CASTERGGITGELFF,few,TRBV5-5,-,TRBJ2-2,15
TGTGCCAGCAGCCAGGGACTAGCGGGGGGTAATGAGCAGTTCTTC,CASSQGLAGGNEQFF,-,TRBV7-2,TRBD2,TRBJ2-1,15
TGTGCCAGCAGCCGCCATCTAGGCGAGCAGTACTTC,CASSRHLGEQYF,-,TRBV7-9,-,TRBJ2-7,12
TGTGCCAACGCACCGGGGCCAAACACTGAAGCTTTCTTT,CANAPGPNTEAFF,few,TRBV7-2,-,TRBJ1-1,13
TGTGCCAGTAACCAGGGCAATGAGCAGTTCTTC,CASNQGNEQFF,-,TRBV7-9,-,TRBJ2-1,11
TGTGCCAGCAGCCCCGGGGGACAGGGCACAAACTATGGCTACACCTTC,CASSPGGQGTNYGYTF,-,TRBV7-2,TRBD1,TRBJ1-2,16
TGCAGTGCTAGGCAATATAGCAATCAGCCCCAGCATTTT,CSARQYSNQPQHF,-,TRBV20-1,-,TRBJ1-5,13
TGTGCCAGCAGCGTAGCTCAGCCCGGGAACACTGAAGCTTTCTTT,CASSVAQPGNTEAFF,-,TRBV9,-,TRBJ1-1,15
TGTGCCACCTCTTTAGGAAACTATGGCTACACCTTC,CATSLGNYGYTF,-,TRBV24-1,-,TRBJ1-2,12
TGCAGCGCTAGCAGGGCCCGCTACAATGAGCAGTTCTTC,CSASRARYNEQFF,-,TRBV29-1,-,TRBJ2-1,13
TGTGCCAGCAGTCGGTGGGTTATCAATGAGCAGTTCTTC,CASSRWVINEQFF,-,TRBV11-2,-,TRBJ2-1,13
TGTGCCAGTTCTCGGGACTACGCCTACGAGCAGTACTTC,CASSRDYAYEQYF,few,TRBV6-2/TRBV6-3,TRBD2,TRBJ2-7,13
TGTGCCAGCAGTGAAAGCCGGCAGAGCAATTCACCCCTCCACTTT,CASSESRQSNSPLHF,few,TRBV6-1,-,TRBJ1-6,15
TGTGCCAGCAGCTCCCGGCGGCAGGGTCCGGAAAAACTGTTTTTT,CASSSRRQGPEKLFF,few,TRBV7-2,-,TRBJ1-4,15